This T cell receptor beta chain was obtained from a study of cytomegalovirus exposure and HLA in healthy donors. This CDR3 has 14 residues. V gave up 7 bases and J gave up 5 bases; unmatched junction bases: 9. CDR1 and CDR2 (germline): MNHNS, SASEGT. The PCR used 60 Vbeta and 13 Jbeta primers. The protocol was immunoSEQ multiplex PCR, while the TCRdb copy is restricted to in-frame clones and leaves out a portion. The table includes about 140,000 clones, roughly 80% detected once. Concerning this clone itself: Its antigen is still unknown. As the CDR3 is not closed by the conserved phenylalanine or tryptophan, this likely results from a read error.

Study-level findings and limits: Researchers reported in a later analysis that a missense DCLRE1C variant was tied to TCR beta V- and J-gene trimming. It was reported in a later analysis that an Asian-associated ancestry cluster showed fewer N-insertions than the 666-donor mean.

V is TRBV6-1 and J is TRBJ2-7, with 9 bases lining up with TRBD1. This receptor was obtained from a female donor in good health and CMV-seronegative. The sample was PBMCs. The CDR3 sequence: CASKPGQGSDEQYL. The CDR3 coding sequence is TGTGCCAGCAAACCCGGACAGGGGTCTGACGAGCAGTACCTC.